Included here is one T cell receptor beta chain sequence, with context. The table came from immunoSEQ multiplex PCR; TCRdb's copy has only in-frame clones and leaves some out. Of 300,000 to 400,000 clones detected, 80% to 90% appear once; the ten largest clones hold approximately 4.4%. This record comes from a study of blood T cell repertoires in COVID-19. Study information: Donors in the United States, Italy and Spain gave samples during acute or convalescent COVID-19.

Sequencing input: PBMCs or T cells enriched from blood (not recorded which). This receptor was identified in a woman aged 40 to 50 with acute COVID-19.

The CDR3 sequence: CASSQTYNEQFF. The CDR3 DNA reads TGTGCCAGCAGCCAGACATACAATGAGCAGTTCTTC. This chain uses TRBV2 with TRBJ2-1; no definite D call. Germline loops: CDR1 SNHLY, CDR2 FYNNEI. There are 12 residues in the CDR3. With 6 bases removed from V and 4 bases from J, the gap between germline ends came to 7 bases. Drawing the rest from reference TRBV2 and TRBJ2-1, the complete variable domain is EPEVTQTPSHQVTQMGQEVILRCVPISNHLYFYWYRQILGQKVEFLVSFYNNEISEKSEIFDDQFSVERPDGSNFTLKIRSTKLEDSAMYFCASSQTYNEQFFGPGTRLTVL.